One sample yielded the 8 T cell receptor beta chains listed below, sequenced in a study of lymphopenia after photon versus proton radiotherapy. Data came from immunoSEQ multiplex PCR; TCRdb stores just in-frame clones and leaves some out. The sample consists of under 70,000 clones, around 93% of them appearing once. This material consisted of peripheral blood, taken from a patient treated with photon-based radiotherapy. All receptors derive from a woman aged 40 to 50 with cholangiocarcinoma.

The CDR3 is CASSSRGGSYEQYF. Here the CDR3 DNA reads TGTGCCAGCAGCTCACGGGGGGGATCCTACGAGCAGTACTTC. The chain links TRBV7-2 to TRBJ2-7; 8 bases are a match to TRBD2. Germline CDR1 SGHTA, CDR2 FQGNSA. The CDR3 consists of 14 residues. Trimming took 4 bases from V and 1 from J; bases not matched to a gene: 3.

This clone was seen only once. The chain joins TRBV28 to TRBJ1-4, with 9 bases fitting TRBD1. This CDR3 region has 16 residues. Germline CDR1 MDHEN, CDR2 SYDVKM. Trimming at V came to 1 base and at J to 5 bases, leaving 5 bases not matched to a gene. The CDR3 reads CASSLLRDRVNEKLFF. DNA for the CDR3: TGTGCCAGCAGTTTATTAAGGGACAGGGTAAATGAAAAACTGTTTTTT.

The rearrangement joins TRBV28 to TRBJ1-5; 7 nucleotides agree with TRBD1. The length of the CDR3 is 16 residues. Germline CDR1 reads MDHEN; CDR2 reads SYDVKM. Losses at the gene ends were 2 bases for V and 2 bases for J; bases not matched to a gene: 6. The CDR3 reads CASSLVGGGGNQPQHF. The CDR3 DNA reads TGTGCCAGCAGTTTAGTAGGAGGGGGCGGCAATCAGCCCCAGCATTTT. Full variable domain (outside the CDR3, taken from reference TRBV28 and TRBJ1-5): DVKVTQSSRYLVKRTGEKVFLECVQDMDHENMFWYRQDPGLGLRLIYFSYDVKMKEKGDIPEGYSVSREKKERFSLILESASTNQTSMYLCASSLVGGGGNQPQHFGDGTRLSIL.

The chain links TRBV5-1 to TRBJ2-2; the D is unclear. CDR1 and CDR2 (germline): SGHRS, YFSETQ. The CDR3 runs to 15 residues. The V and J ends lost 1 base and 5 bases respectively, with 12 bases between them. This CDR3 reads CASSLFPSETGELFF. The CDR3, as DNA: TGCGCCAGCAGCTTGTTCCCCTCGGAGACCGGGGAGCTGTTTTTT.

V gene TRBV29-1 combines with J gene TRBJ1-2; no reliable D call. The V end was cut by 0 bases, the J end by 4 bases, with 21 bases between. In germline, CDR1 is SQVTM, CDR2 ANQGSEA. The CDR3 is 17 residues long. CDR3 in amino acids: CSVEEGSGPLGVYGYTF. CDR3 bases: TGCAGCGTTGAAGAAGGGTCAGGCCCTTTAGGAGTCTATGGCTACACCTTC.

This chain links TRBV10-1 with TRBJ1-1, with a tentative D call TRBD1 (6 bases). This CDR3 region has 13 residues. The V and J ends lost 7 bases and 4 bases respectively, with 13 bases between them. Germline V gene lookup returns CDR1 WNHNN and CDR2 SYGVQD (reference sequence). The CDR3 sequence: CASINEGGTEAFF. The CDR3 bases are TGCGCCAGCATCAATGAGGGGGGCACTGAAGCTTTCTTT.

This sequence joins TRBV11-2 and TRBJ2-5; TRBD1 aligns across 10 bases. Losses at the gene ends were 0 bases for V and 5 bases for J; bases not matched to a gene: 12. The CDR3 length is 18 residues. Germline CDR1 and CDR2: SGHAT and FQNNGV. CDR3 coding DNA: TGTGCCAGCAGCTTAGATGTAGGGACAGGGGTTTATTTGGAGACCCAGTACTTC. This sequence encodes CASSLDVGTGVYLETQYF.

This chain joins TRBV4-2 and TRBJ2-7; D uncertain. CDR3 length equals 17 residues. The ends were cut back, 0 bases at V and 2 bases at J, with 17 bases in the middle. The germline V gene has CDR1 LGHNA and CDR2 YNFKEQ. As DNA, the CDR3 is TGTGCCAGCAGCCAAGATTCCGGCAGCTCCCGTCCCTACGAGCAGTACTTC. As protein: CASSQDSGSSRPYEQYF.